These T cell receptor beta chains were read from a single sample in a study of cytomegalovirus exposure and HLA in healthy donors. TCRdb's copy holds only in-frame clones and misses some; the assay was immunoSEQ multiplex PCR. This sample has around 160,000 clones; 75% to 95% occur once, and the top ten carry roughly 3%. The sequenced material came from PBMCs. These receptors all stem from a woman aged 18 to 35 in good health and CMV-seropositive. The CDR3 runs from the conserved cysteine through the conserved F or W. The D gene is left open where the match is weak. Size is stated for part of the rows, as once, few or many counts, or as a class when the clone is expanded.

>TRBD1|TRBV7-2|NA|TRBJ2-1
CATLGLTGNSYNEQFF
TGTGCCACCTTAGGGCTGACAGGGAACTCCTACAATGAGCAGTTCTTC
>TRBD2|TRBV19|NA|TRBJ2-1
CASSNLAGTAGEQFF
TGTGCCAGTAGTAACTTAGCGGGGACCGCAGGGGAGCAGTTCTTC
>NA|TRBV4-1|few|TRBJ2-3
CASSQRPPGVGGRADTQYF
TGCGCCAGCAGCCAGCGTCCCCCTGGGGTGGGAGGTCGGGCAGATACGCAGTATTTT
>TRBD2|TRBV27|NA|TRBJ2-1
CASSLSSGETYNEQFF
TGTGCCAGCAGTTTATCTAGCGGGGAAACCTACAATGAGCAGTTCTTC
>NA|TRBV27|NA|TRBJ2-7
CASSGSSAPFAEQYF
TGTGCCAGCAGTGGGTCTAGCGCTCCTTTCGCCGAGCAGTACTTC
>TRBD1|TRBV7-9|once|TRBJ1-3
CASSFEGTGNTIYF
TGTGCCAGCAGCTTCGAAGGGACAGGGAACACCATATATTTT
>TRBD1|TRBV27|NA|TRBJ2-1
CASSRQGMSSYNEQFF
TGTGCCAGCAGTCGACAGGGGATGAGCTCCTACAATGAGCAGTTCTTC
>TRBD1|TRBV15|NA|TRBJ2-1
CATSRAPHGQDDDEQFF
TGTGCCACCAGCAGAGCCCCCCATGGACAGGATGACGATGAGCAGTTCTTC
>TRBD1|TRBV6-1|NA|TRBJ1-2
CASRPGTGLYGYTF
TGTGCCAGCAGACCCGGGACAGGGCTATATGGCTACACCTTC
>TRBD2|TRBV7-2|NA|TRBJ2-7
CASSRLAGLYEQYF
TGTGCCAGCTCAAGGCTAGCGGGACTCTACGAGCAGTACTTC
>NA|TRBV4-1|NA|TRBJ2-5
CASSQDLETQYF
TGCGCCAGCAGCCAAGATCTAGAGACCCAGTACTTC
>NA|TRBV5-1|NA|TRBJ1-4
CASSLGFQTATNEKLFF
TGCGCCAGCAGCTTGGGGTTCCAAACTGCAACTAATGAAAAACTGTTTTTT
>NA|TRBV15|NA|TRBJ2-3
CATSTPRGARTDTQYF
TGTGCCACCAGCACCCCACGGGGGGCCCGCACAGATACGCAGTATTTT
>TRBD2|TRBV15|once|TRBJ2-1
CATGGTGFNEQFF
TGTGCCACGGGGGGGACTGGTTTCAATGAGCAGTTCTTC
>TRBD1|TRBV5-6|once|TRBJ1-2
CASSLPPQGASYGYTF
TGTGCCAGCAGCCTACCCCCTCAGGGGGCTAGCTATGGCTACACCTTC
>TRBD1|TRBV7-9|many|TRBJ1-6
CASSPTGAYNSPLHF
TGTGCCAGCAGCCCAACAGGGGCCTATAATTCACCCCTCCACTTT
>TRBD1|TRBV5-6|NA|TRBJ2-7
CASSRDRVYEQYF
TGTGCCAGCAGCCGGGACAGGGTATACGAGCAGTACTTC
>NA|TRBV11-2|NA|TRBJ1-2
CASSLSGINYGYTF
TGTGCCAGCAGCTTATCCGGTATAAACTATGGCTACACCTTC
>NA|TRBV18|NA|TRBJ1-2
CASSSGQDYGYTF
TGTGCCAGCTCGTCAGGGCAGGACTATGGCTACACCTTC
>NA|TRBV7-7|NA|TRBJ2-5
CASSLAGTATETQYF
TGTGCCAGCAGCTTAGCGGGCACAGCCACAGAGACCCAGTACTTC
>TRBD2|TRBV9|NA|TRBJ2-3
CASSDPSGGAGDTQYF
TGTGCCAGCAGCGACCCTTCGGGGGGGGCCGGGGATACGCAGTATTTT
>TRBD2|TRBV2|NA|TRBJ2-5
CASSEVGTSGRALPQETQYF
TGTGCCAGCAGTGAAGTGGGCACTAGCGGGAGGGCCCTCCCCCAAGAGACCCAGTACTTC
>TRBD2|TRBV4-2|once|TRBJ2-1
CASSQDAGGTGNEQFF
TGTGCCAGCAGCCAAGATGCCGGGGGGACTGGGAATGAGCAGTTCTTC
>TRBD1|TRBV14|NA|TRBJ1-4
CASSYGQGEKLFF
TGTGCCAGCAGTTACGGACAGGGTGAAAAACTGTTTTTT
>TRBD2|TRBV6-5|once|TRBJ2-1
CASSSRGGASYNEQFF
TGTGCCAGCAGTTCCCGCGGGGGGGCGTCGTACAATGAGCAGTTCTTC
>TRBD2|TRBV27|once|TRBJ2-7
CASSPGTSGIREQYF
TGTGCCAGCAGTCCCGGGACTAGCGGGATAAGAGAGCAGTACTTC
>TRBD2|TRBV9|NA|TRBJ2-7
CASSVDIAGWGGEQYF
TGTGCCAGCAGCGTTGATATAGCGGGATGGGGCGGCGAGCAGTACTTC
>TRBD1|TRBV7-2|NA|TRBJ1-1
CASSLAAGGRTEAFF
TGTGCCAGCAGCTTAGCGGCAGGGGGAAGGACTGAAGCTTTCTTT
>TRBD2|TRBV29-1|NA|TRBJ2-3
CSVETSGRSVDTQYF
TGCAGCGTTGAGACTAGCGGGAGATCGGTGGATACGCAGTATTTT
>NA|TRBV18|NA|TRBJ2-5
CASSPLGWGRGKETQYF
TGTGCCAGCTCACCCCTCGGGTGGGGCCGTGGGAAAGAGACCCAGTACTTC
>NA|TRBV5-6|NA|TRBJ1-2
CASSIGQTTGYTF
TGTGCCAGCAGCATCGGACAGACTACTGGCTACACCTTC